One sample yielded the 27 T cell receptor beta chains listed below, sequenced in a study of T-cell reconstitution after alpha-beta-depleted transplantation in children. Unique molecular identifiers were used to barcode this TCRbeta library. TCRdb itself ran the PCR reads through MiXCR, one entry per CDR3 protein. The sample yields fewer than 700,000 distinct CDR3 sequences, 10% to 15% seen once. Sequencing was performed on PBMCs, mostly from graft donor cells, taken 360 days after TCRalphabeta/CD19-depleted stem cell transplant. These receptors were taken from a male patient between 5 and 17 years old who had a stem cell transplant for acute myeloid leukemia, so the T cells may come from the graft donor.

This clonotype was found many times. This rearrangement joins TRBV5-5 to TRBJ2-7; 11 nucleotides align to TRBD2. CDR1 SGHKS and CDR2 YYEKEE come from the germline V gene (reference sequence). V trimming: 3 bases; J trimming: 0 bases; junction bases outside the gene matches: 8. The CDR3 consists of 17 residues. The CDR3 protein is CASSSLGLADISYEQYF. The DNA for the CDR3 is TGTGCCAGCAGCTCGTTGGGACTAGCGGACATCTCCTACGAGCAGTACTTC.

This clonotype turned up a few times. This chain's CDR3 is CASSRQGPSGNTIYF. The CDR3 region has the DNA TGCGCCAGCAGCCGACAGGGGCCCTCTGGAAACACCATATATTTT. This rearrangement joins TRBV5-1 to TRBJ1-3, with 8 positions matching TRBD1. Germline values: CDR1 SGHRS, CDR2 YFSETQ. The CDR3 sequence is 15 residues long. J lost 0 bases, V lost 4 bases, and 3 bases had no gene match.

This clonotype occurred a few times. This chain joins TRBV6-2 or TRBV6-3 and TRBJ2-5, with 10 bases identical to TRBD1. This CDR3 has 16 residues. Unmatched junction bases numbered 7, after V lost 5 bases and J lost 1 base. From germline, CDR1 is MNHEY and CDR2 SVGEGT. CDR3 sequence reads: CASSTRRTGGQETQYF. The CDR3 DNA reads as TGTGCCAGCAGTACCCGGAGGACAGGGGGCCAAGAGACCCAGTACTTC.

The chain uses TRBV27 and TRBJ2-1; TRBD2 matches 14 bases. Germline CDR1 is MNHEY and CDR2 is SMNVEV (reference sequence). This CDR3 is 17 amino acids long. The V segment lost 3 bases and the J segment 9 bases; nucleotides outside the gene matches: 10. In DNA form, the CDR3 reads TGTGCCAGCAGTTTTCCTCGACTAGCGGGAGGGTTTGGTGAGCAGTTCTTC. Translated: CASSFPRLAGGFGEQFF.

Points on this clonotype: This may come from a read error, since a much larger clone is one base off. This chain uses TRBV28 with TRBJ1-1; TRBD1 matches at 8 bases. The V and J ends lost 11 bases and 6 bases, in that order; junction bases with no gene match: 11. CDR1 MDHEN and CDR2 SYDVKM come from the germline V gene. The CDR3 sequence is 13 residues long. The CDR3, as DNA: TGTGCCTCCGAGGACAGGGCGGACGCTGAAGCTTTCTTT. Translating gives CASEDRADAEAFF.

The chain uses TRBV13 and TRBJ2-2; a weak D match, TRBD2 (6 bases). This CDR3 region has 18 residues. The V gene's germline CDR1 is PRHDT and CDR2 FYEKMQ (reference sequence). V gave up 5 bases and J gave up 0 bases, with 19 bases separating them. The CDR3 DNA follows: TGTGCCAGCAGCAACCGGGACTCGAACATTGCGAACACCGGGGAGCTGTTTTTT. As protein: CASSNRDSNIANTGELFF. The variable domain in full, with the rest retrieved from reference TRBV13 and TRBJ2-2, is AAGVIQSPRHLIKEKRETATLKCYPIPRHDTVYWYQQGPGQDPQFLISFYEKMQSDKGSIPDRFSAQQFSDYHSELNMSSLELGDSALYFCASSNRDSNIANTGELFFGEGSRLTVL.

The CDR3 region has the DNA TGTGCCAGCAGGGACTCGCCCTGGGAGTACTTC. This codes for CASRDSPWEYF. The chain has TRBV21-1 and TRBJ2-7; TRBD2, as called in the table, went unchecked against the DNA. TRBV21-1 is marked as a pseudogene. The CDR3 is 11 residues long.

This clonotype was picked up a small number of times. V is TRBV28 and J is TRBJ1-1, with 8 bases aligning to TRBD1. This CDR3 spans 13 amino acids. Germline loops: CDR1 MDHEN, CDR2 SYDVKM. With 2 bases clipped from V and 7 bases from J, the junction kept 3 bases outside the gene matches. The CDR3 bases are TGTGCCAGCAGTTTACGGACAGGGCTTGAAGCTTTCTTT. This encodes CASSLRTGLEAFF.

This clonotype has ten or more counts. The CDR3: CASSLGTGSSYEQYF. CDR3 sequence (DNA): TGTGCCAGCAGCTTAGGGACAGGGAGCTCCTACGAGCAGTACTTC. This chain connects TRBV7-2 to TRBJ2-7, with 8 nucleotides matching TRBD1. Looked up from germline, CDR1 is SGHTA and CDR2 is FQGNSA. The length of the CDR3 is 15 residues. Losses at the gene ends were 1 base for V and 0 bases for J; bases not matched to a gene: 2. Combining the CDR3 with reference TRBV7-2 and TRBJ2-7 gives the whole variable domain GAGVSQSPSNKVTEKGKDVELRCDPISGHTALYWYRQSLGQGLEFLIYFQGNSAPDKSGLPSDRFSAERTGGSVSTLTIQRTQQEDSAVYLCASSLGTGSSYEQYFGPGTRLTVT.

The rearrangement joins TRBV18 to TRBJ1-1, with 9 bases fitting TRBD1. CDR3 size: 14 residues. The J segment lost 8 bases and the V segment lost 3 bases, leaving 7 bases of the junction unmatched. CDR1 and CDR2 from the germline V gene are KGHSH and LQKENI. This chain's CDR3 is CASSPGQGQREAFF. CDR3 coding DNA: TGTGCCAGCTCACCTGGACAGGGGCAAAGGGAAGCTTTCTTT. Full variable domain (outside the CDR3, taken from reference TRBV18 and TRBJ1-1): NAGVMQNPRHLVRRRGQEARLRCSPMKGHSHVYWYRQLPEEGLKFMVYLQKENIIDESGMPKERFSAEFPKEGPSILRIQQVVRGDSAAYFCASSPGQGQREAFFGQGTRLTVV.

The gene calls are TRBV5-1 and TRBJ2-1, with D possibly being TRBD1 or TRBD2 (6 bases each). The V gene's germline CDR1 is SGHRS and CDR2 YFSETQ. Trimming took off 5 bases at V and 7 bases at J, with 16 bases between the two ends. The CDR3 sequence is 14 residues long. In nucleotides, the CDR3 is TGCGCCAGCAGTCCTGCCGGGGGCAGGAATGAGCAGTTCTTC. This codes for CASSPAGGRNEQFF.

This clonotype has only a few counts. The chain is built from TRBV20-1 and TRBJ2-3; D is possibly TRBD1 or TRBD2 (5 bases each). Trimming cost V 5 bases and J 11 bases, with 11 bases left between them. This CDR3 is 10 amino acids long. Germline V gene sequence: CDR1 DFQATT, CDR2 SNEGSKA (reference sequence). The chain's CDR3 is CSAGRGEQYF. The DNA of the CDR3 is TGCAGTGCTGGAAGAGGGGAGCAGTATTTT.

In its sample, this clonotype was seen a few times. The chain recombines TRBV5-1 with TRBJ2-3; 8 nucleotides line up with TRBD2. Trimming removed 4 bases from V and 3 bases from J; junction bases left unmatched: 7. The CDR3 sequence is 15 residues long. Germline CDR1 SGHRS, CDR2 YFSETQ. CDR3 nucleotides: TGCGCCAGCAGCACCCGACTAGCGACGACAGATACGCAGTATTTT. Its translation: CASSTRLATTDTQYF.

This clonotype was seen at least ten times. The J gene is TRBJ2-5, the V gene TRBV6-2 or TRBV6-3, with TRBD2 identical over 10 bases. V shed 5 bases, J shed 2 bases, and the junction held 8 bases outside the gene matches. The CDR3 covers 16 residues. Germline V lookup: CDR1 MNHEY, CDR2 SVGEGT. The CDR3 here is CASSKLAGSGQETQYF. The CDR3 nucleotides read TGTGCCAGCAGTAAACTAGCGGGAAGCGGGCAAGAGACCCAGTACTTC.

This clonotype has ten or more counts. The V gene is TRBV3-1, the J gene TRBJ2-3; 8 nucleotides align to TRBD1. The V segment lost 4 bases and the J segment 5 bases; nucleotides outside the gene matches: 8. Germline V gene sequence: CDR1 LGHDT, CDR2 YNNKEL (reference sequence). The CDR3 covers 15 residues. This CDR3 reads CASSPRTGRRDTQYF. The CDR3 region has the DNA TGTGCCAGCAGCCCGAGGACAGGGAGGCGAGATACGCAGTATTTT.

In this sample, this clonotype turned up a few times. V gene TRBV11-2 combines with J gene TRBJ2-5; 7 nucleotides line up with TRBD1. V trimming: 5 bases; J trimming: 5 bases; junction bases outside the gene matches: 5. Germline CDR1 and CDR2: SGHAT and FQNNGV. There are 13 residues in the CDR3. The CDR3 spells CASSGQVLETQYF. CDR3 DNA: TGTGCCAGCAGCGGACAGGTTTTGGAGACCCAGTACTTC.

This clonotype turned up a few times. This sequence joins TRBV29-1 and TRBJ1-2; no clear D. With 6 bases removed from V and 0 bases from J, the gap between germline ends came to 11 bases. Germline-derived CDR1 and CDR2 are SQVTM and ANQGSEA. This CDR3 has 13 amino acids. The CDR3 DNA sequence: TGCAGCGTCCGGACCGCCGCTAACTATGGCTACACCTTC. Translation: CSVRTAANYGYTF.

V and J are TRBV6-2 or TRBV6-3 and TRBJ2-3, with 11 nucleotides matching TRBD2. Germline trimming cut 0 bases from V and 0 bases from J; bases unmatched to any gene: 14. Germline V gene data show CDR1 as MNHEY and CDR2 as SVGEGT. The CDR3 extends over 21 amino acids. The DNA of the CDR3 is TGTGCCAGCAGTTACTCGTCAGGACTAGCGGGCGCCGGACTGAGCACAGATACGCAGTATTTT. This codes for CASSYSSGLAGAGLSTDTQYF.

In this sample, this clonotype turned up a few times. The rearrangement uses TRBV9 and TRBJ2-7; a possible D gene is TRBD2 (5 bases). The CDR3 is made up of 12 amino acids. The germline V gene has CDR1 SGDLS and CDR2 YYNGEE. V gave up 4 bases and J gave up 5 bases, with 10 bases separating them. CDR3 coding DNA: TGTGCCAGCAGCCTGGACTTTAACGAGCAGTACTTC. Translating gives CASSLDFNEQYF.

This clonotype was seen at least ten times. This chain uses TRBV20-1 with TRBJ2-5, with D maybe TRBD1 (6 bases). Trimming took 2 bases from V and 9 from J, leaving 22 bases between them. Germline CDR1 is DFQATT and CDR2 is SNEGSKA (reference sequence). There are 15 residues in the CDR3. In DNA form, the CDR3 reads TGCAGTGCTAGACCCTCAGTCTTTCCGAAGGGGGCCCAGTACTTC. Its protein product is CSARPSVFPKGAQYF.

This chain uses TRBV12-3 or TRBV12-4 with TRBJ2-2, with 11 bases matching TRBD2. The CDR3 totals 16 residues. V shed 2 bases and J 7 bases; nucleotides not matched to a gene: 6. The CDR3 sequence: CASSLRLAGLHGELFF. The CDR3 bases are TGTGCCAGCAGTTTAAGACTAGCGGGACTCCACGGGGAGCTGTTTTTT.

The J gene is TRBJ1-5, the V gene TRBV6-5, with a tentative D call TRBD1 (5 bases). From germline, CDR1 is MNHEY and CDR2 SVGAGI. The CDR3 is 18 residues long. Trimming cost V 0 bases and J 0 bases, with 15 bases left between them. In nucleotides, the CDR3 is TGTGCCAGCAGTTACTCGATCTCCAGGGAGGATAGCAATCAGCCCCAGCATTTT. This sequence encodes CASSYSISREDSNQPQHF.

V and J are TRBV7-3 and TRBJ2-5; D possibly matches TRBD1 or TRBD2 (5 bases each). Germline V gene data show CDR1 as SGHTA and CDR2 as FQGTGA. This CDR3 spans 13 amino acids. V lost 5 bases, J lost 5 bases, and 12 bases lay in between. CDR3 DNA: TGTGCCAGCAGCCCAAAGGGACGGGAGACCCAGTACTTC. Protein sequence: CASSPKGRETQYF.

The sample holds a few counts of this clonotype. The chain employs TRBV9 and TRBJ2-1; 11 bases fit TRBD2. CDR3 length: 15 amino acids. Per the germline V gene, CDR1 is SGDLS and CDR2 is YYNGEE. Trimming cost V 2 bases and J 9 bases; bases outside gene matches: 7. The CDR3: CASSVLTSGVGEQFF. CDR3 in DNA: TGTGCCAGCAGCGTCTTGACTAGCGGGGTGGGTGAGCAGTTCTTC.

This clonotype was seen more than once but under ten times. This chain joins TRBV30 and TRBJ1-3; no clear D. V dropped 5 bases and J dropped 1 base, with 9 bases sitting between them. The CDR3 sequence is 13 residues long. In germline, CDR1 is GTSNPN, CDR2 SVGIG (reference sequence). This CDR3 reads CAWGPFSGNTIYF. The CDR3 DNA is TGTGCCTGGGGCCCTTTTTCTGGAAACACCATATATTTT.

This clonotype was picked up many times. This rearrangement joins TRBV29-1 to TRBJ1-4; possibly TRBD1 for D (5 bases). Trimming stripped 3 bases from V and 7 bases from J, with 15 bases between. Germline CDR1 SQVTM, CDR2 ANQGSEA. The CDR3 totals 14 residues. This CDR3 is CSVEPGPQGEKLFF. The CDR3, as DNA: TGCAGCGTTGAGCCGGGACCCCAGGGTGAAAAACTGTTTTTT.

This clonotype was detected a few times. The rearrangement uses TRBV5-4 and TRBJ2-1; 7 bases are a match to TRBD2. The CDR3 extends over 15 amino acids. The germline CDR1 and CDR2 sequences are SGHNT and YYREEE (reference sequence). Germline trimming cut 1 base from V and 10 bases from J; bases unmatched to any gene: 11. CDR3 amino acids: CASSLWLADGGEQFF. The DNA for the CDR3 is TGTGCCAGCAGCTTGTGGCTAGCGGATGGGGGAGAGCAGTTCTTC.